Listed below are T cell receptor beta chains from one sample, sequenced in a study of low-dose radiotherapy and immunotherapy resistance in tumors. TCRdb processed the reads anew with MiXCR; each CDR3 protein has one entry. The sample shows fewer than 50,000 distinct CDR3 sequences, around 25% of them seen only once. Specimen: PBMCs, collected after low-dose radiotherapy plus immunotherapy. Receptors originate from a male donor with prostate cancer. Both conserved end residues are part of each CDR3. D genes are given only for firm matches. Clone size is shown for a subset of rows, as once, few, many or a class of expanded clone.

d_gene	j_gene	abundance	v_gene	CDR3nt	CDR3aa
TRBD1	TRBJ2-3	many	TRBV28	TGTGCCAGCAGGAGAGGGGGCACTAGCACAGATACGCAGTATTTT	CASRRGGTSTDTQYF
-	TRBJ1-1	few	TRBV20-1	TGCAGTGCTAGTAGGATTGACACTGAAGCTTTCTTT	CSASRIDTEAFF
TRBD1	TRBJ2-1	many	TRBV6-6	TGTGCCAGCAGACCGGGACAGGAACAGGGTGAGCAGTTCTTC	CASRPGQEQGEQFF
-	TRBJ1-2	many	TRBV30	TGTGCTAAAGGAGATGGCTACACCTTC	CAKGDGYTF
TRBD1	TRBJ2-1	few	TRBV11-2	TGTGCCAGCAGCTTAGGGAACAGGGGGCTGTACAATGAGCAGTTCTTC	CASSLGNRGLYNEQFF
-	TRBJ2-2	many	TRBV9	TGTGCCAGCAGCGTAGCCATCACGGGAACCGGGGAGCTGTTTTTT	CASSVAITGTGELFF
TRBD1	TRBJ1-6	few	TRBV4-1	TGCGCCAGCAGCCAAGAGGGGTCAGGGGGTAATAATTCACCCCTCCACTTT	CASSQEGSGGNNSPLHF
-	TRBJ2-7	many	TRBV6-2/TRBV6-3	TGTGCCAGCAGTCCCCGGGTCCTACCATACGAGCAGTACTTC	CASSPRVLPYEQYF
TRBD1	TRBJ2-3	many	TRBV28	TGTGCCAGCAGTTTAGCGGGACAGGGGGACGCAGATACGCAGTATTTT	CASSLAGQGDADTQYF
TRBD1	TRBJ1-5	many	TRBV5-8	TGTGCCAGCAGCACCGGACAGGGATATCAGCCCCAGCATTTT	CASSTGQGYQPQHF
-	TRBJ2-5	-	TRBV5-1	TGCGCCAGCAGCTTGGGGGCTATAGCTGCAGAGACCCAGTACTTC	CASSLGAIAAETQYF
-	TRBJ1-6	-	TRBV11-2	TGTGCCAGCAGCTTAGGAACAGTCTATAATTCACCCCTCCACTTT	CASSLGTVYNSPLHF
-	TRBJ2-1	-	TRBV30	TGTGCCTGGAGTGCACCCGGGGGTATACGGTTCTTC	CAWSAPGGIRFF
-	TRBJ2-5	many	TRBV29-1	TGCAGCGTTGAAGATCTGCGGACACAAGAGACCCAGTACTTC	CSVEDLRTQETQYF
-	TRBJ2-2	many	TRBV30	TGTGCCTGGAGGGGCCACACCGGGGAGCTGTTTTTT	CAWRGHTGELFF
-	TRBJ2-1	many	TRBV29-1	TGCAGCGTTGAGGCTCCAGGGGATCAGCAGTTCTTC	CSVEAPGDQQFF
TRBD2	TRBJ2-1	many	TRBV19	TGTGCCAGTAGTATAGGACCTAGCGGACTTCTCTTC	CASSIGPSGLLF